These 14 T cell receptor beta chains originate from one sample sequenced in a study of T-cell reconstitution after alpha-beta-depleted transplantation in children. Unique molecular identifiers were incorporated into the prepared TCRbeta library. From the PCR reads, TCRdb called clonotypes with MiXCR, one entry per CDR3 protein. The profile shows over 550,000 distinct CDR3 sequences, approximately 10% of them singletons. This material consisted of PBMCs from the stem cell graft donor, taken from the stem cell graft. The receptors were gathered from a human donor who donated a stem cell graft to a child with acute myeloid leukemia.

This clonotype was detected ten times or more. The V call is TRBV6-5, the J call TRBJ1-5; the D is unclear. From germline, CDR1 is MNHEY and CDR2 SVGAGI. The ends were cut back, 6 bases at V and 0 bases at J, with 15 bases in the middle. The CDR3 covers 16 residues. CDR3 bases: TGTGCCAGCAGCCGAATGGGGTCGGGTAGCAATCAGCCCCAGCATTTT. Amino acids: CASSRMGSGSNQPQHF.

This clonotype has a handful of counts. The chain links TRBV6-5 to TRBJ1-1; no firm D call. Looked up from germline, CDR1 is MNHEY and CDR2 is SVGAGI. CDR3 length equals 13 residues. The V gene lost 5 bases and the J gene lost 4 bases, with 11 bases spanning the gap. CDR3 bases: TGTGCCAGCAGTCCTTTATTCACCACTGAAGCTTTCTTT. Translating it yields CASSPLFTTEAFF.

Ten or more counts support this clonotype. The V gene is TRBV18, the J gene TRBJ2-2; D gene ambiguous. Trimming left V 0 bases short and J 2 bases short, with 7 bases between. Germline-derived CDR1 and CDR2 are KGHSH and LQKENI. The CDR3 totals 15 residues. The CDR3 loop reads CASSPPGRNTGELFF. CDR3 nucleotide sequence: TGTGCCAGCTCACCACCAGGCCGAAACACCGGGGAGCTGTTTTTT.

This clonotype was seen a handful of times. The chain has TRBV5-1 and TRBJ2-3, with TRBD2 matching over 13 bases. CDR3 length: 20 residues. V gave up 4 bases and J gave up 7 bases; unmatched junction bases: 21. The V gene's germline CDR1 is SGHRS and CDR2 YFSETQ. CDR3 nucleotides: TGCGCCAGCAGCCCCTATGGGCCCGGGACTAGCGGGACCAAGATGAATACGCAGTATTTT. Its translation is CASSPYGPGTSGTKMNTQYF.

The chain couples TRBV15 to TRBJ2-5; 14 bases are shared with TRBD2. This CDR3 spans 16 amino acids. In germline, CDR1 is LNHNV, CDR2 YYDKDF (reference sequence). Germline trimming cut 5 bases from V and 2 bases from J; bases unmatched to any gene: 4. The CDR3 region is CATSVRLAGGQETQYF. DNA for the CDR3: TGTGCCACCAGCGTCCGACTAGCGGGAGGGCAAGAGACCCAGTACTTC.

The chain uses TRBV7-3 and TRBJ1-1, with D uncertain. From germline, CDR1 is SGHTA and CDR2 FQGTGA. V was trimmed by 1 base and J by 5 bases, leaving 8 bases between them. CDR3 size: 13 residues. CDR3 in amino acids: CASSLNGVTEAFF. In nucleotides, the CDR3 is TGTGCCAGCAGCTTAAACGGTGTTACTGAAGCTTTCTTT.

In regard to this clonotype: At one boundary the junction diverges from the germline segment, which might be a read error. The chain employs TRBV5-1 and TRBJ2-2, with TRBD1 identical over 9 bases. Germline loops: CDR1 SGHRS, CDR2 YFSETQ. The CDR3 is 13 residues long. In nucleotides, the CDR3 is TGCGCCAGCCCTACCTCCCGGGACAGGGAGCTGTATTTT. Translating gives CASPTSRDRELYF.

The chain uses TRBV12-3 or TRBV12-4 and TRBJ2-7; D call uncertain. The CDR3 loop spans 10 amino acids. V shed 8 bases and J shed 5 bases, with 7 bases lying between them. The chain's CDR3 is CASGVNEQYF. As DNA, the CDR3 is TGTGCCAGCGGAGTTAACGAGCAGTACTTC.

This clonotype was seen more than once but under ten times. The rearrangement uses TRBV12-3 or TRBV12-4 and TRBJ2-1, with D unresolved. CDR3 length equals 15 residues. The ends were cut back, 0 bases at V and 3 bases at J, with 9 bases in the middle. The CDR3 bases are TGTGCCAGCAGTTTAGCGGACCCGGACTACAATGAGCAGTTCTTC. This codes for CASSLADPDYNEQFF.

This clonotype has ten or more counts. The chain links TRBV14 to TRBJ2-4; D possibly corresponds to TRBD1 (6 bases). Germline V CDR1 and CDR2: SGHDN, FVKESK. The CDR3 loop spans 12 amino acids. V lost 4 bases to trimming and J lost 7 bases, with 8 bases between them. CDR3 coding DNA: TGTGCCAGCAGCCCGCAGGGGAACATTCAGTACTTC. Translated: CASSPQGNIQYF.

This clonotype was seen more than once but under ten times. This chain joins TRBV12-3 or TRBV12-4 and TRBJ1-2; weak D call: TRBD1 (5 bases). V dropped 7 bases and J dropped 6 bases, with 15 bases sitting between them. CDR3 length equals 13 residues. The CDR3 region is CASIPRESNGYTF. The CDR3 DNA reads as TGTGCCAGCATACCCAGGGAGAGCAATGGCTACACCTTC.

This clonotype was seen repeatedly, ten times or more. This sequence joins TRBV28 and TRBJ1-1; TRBD1 matches 8 bases. The V gene's germline CDR1 is MDHEN and CDR2 SYDVKM. There are 15 residues in the CDR3. Trimming cost V 1 base and J 2 bases; bases outside gene matches: 3. DNA of the CDR3: TGTGCCAGCAGTTTATCGGGACAGGCTAACACTGAAGCTTTCTTT. It translates to CASSLSGQANTEAFF.

Many counts were recorded for this clonotype. This chain joins TRBV29-1 and TRBJ2-1, with D perhaps given as TRBD1 or TRBD2 (5 bases each). This CDR3 region has 14 residues. The V end was cut by 1 base, the J end by 7 bases, with 14 bases between. Germline V CDR1 and CDR2: SQVTM, ANQGSEA. CDR3 nucleotides: TGCAGCGTTGAAGGCGGTAGCGCAGGGAATGAGCAGTTCTTC. It specifies CSVEGGSAGNEQFF.

The V gene is TRBV7-2, the J gene TRBJ2-5, with a possible D match to TRBD2 (5 bases). Germline V gives CDR1 SGHTA, CDR2 FQGNSA. V dropped 7 bases and J dropped 4 bases, with 16 bases sitting between them. This CDR3 is built from 14 residues. The chain's CDR3 is CASTQARAGETQYF. The CDR3 bases are TGTGCCAGCACCCAGGCGAGGGCAGGAGAGACCCAGTACTTC. Drawing the rest from reference TRBV7-2 and TRBJ2-5, the complete variable domain is GAGVSQSPSNKVTEKGKDVELRCDPISGHTALYWYRQSLGQGLEFLIYFQGNSAPDKSGLPSDRFSAERTGGSVSTLTIQRTQQEDSAVYLCASTQARAGETQYFGPGTRLLVL.